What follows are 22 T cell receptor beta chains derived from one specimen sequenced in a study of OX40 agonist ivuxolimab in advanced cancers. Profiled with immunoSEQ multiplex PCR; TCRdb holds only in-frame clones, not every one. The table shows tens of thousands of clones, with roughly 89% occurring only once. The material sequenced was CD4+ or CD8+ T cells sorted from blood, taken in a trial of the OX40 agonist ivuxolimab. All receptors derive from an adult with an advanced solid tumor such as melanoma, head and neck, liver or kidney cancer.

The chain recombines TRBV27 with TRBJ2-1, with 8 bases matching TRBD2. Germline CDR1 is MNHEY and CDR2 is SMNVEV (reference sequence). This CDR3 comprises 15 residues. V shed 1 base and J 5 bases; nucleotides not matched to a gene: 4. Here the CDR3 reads CASSLWSGGHNEQFF. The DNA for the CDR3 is TGTGCCAGCAGTTTATGGAGCGGGGGCCACAATGAGCAGTTCTTC.

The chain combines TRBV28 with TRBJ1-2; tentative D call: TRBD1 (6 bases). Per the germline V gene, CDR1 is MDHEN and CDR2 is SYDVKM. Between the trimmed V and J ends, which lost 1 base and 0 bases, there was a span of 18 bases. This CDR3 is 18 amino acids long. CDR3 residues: CASSLSGTREYSNYGYTF. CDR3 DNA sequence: TGTGCCAGCAGTTTATCGGGGACAAGGGAATATTCTAACTATGGCTACACCTTC.

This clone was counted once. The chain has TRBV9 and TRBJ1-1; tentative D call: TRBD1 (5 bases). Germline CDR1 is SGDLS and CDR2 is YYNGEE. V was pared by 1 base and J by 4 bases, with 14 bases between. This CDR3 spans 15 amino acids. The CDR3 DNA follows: TGTGCCAGCAGCGTAATTGACAGCCTTCTCACTGAAGCTTTCTTT. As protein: CASSVIDSLLTEAFF.

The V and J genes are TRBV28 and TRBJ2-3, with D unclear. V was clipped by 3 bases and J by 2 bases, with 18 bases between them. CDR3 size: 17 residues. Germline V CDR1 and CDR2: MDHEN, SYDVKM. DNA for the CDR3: TGTGCCAGCAGTTTTCAGGTGGTCGATTGGGCCACAGATACGCAGTATTTT. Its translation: CASSFQVVDWATDTQYF.

CDR3 sequence (DNA): TGTGCCAGCAGTGGGGGGACAGGTGGACACAGTGACATTCAGTACTTC. Amino acids: CASSGGTGGHSDIQYF. This chain links TRBV2 with TRBJ2-4; 8 bases align to TRBD1. This CDR3 has 16 residues. Germline CDR1 and CDR2: SNHLY and FYNNEI. The junction had 13 bases not matched to a gene; V was cut back by 4 bases and J by 8 bases.

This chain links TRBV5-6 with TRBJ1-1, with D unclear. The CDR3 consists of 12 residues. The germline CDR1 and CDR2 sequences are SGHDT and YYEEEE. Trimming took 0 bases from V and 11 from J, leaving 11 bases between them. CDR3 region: CASSLAGLAAFF. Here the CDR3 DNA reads TGTGCCAGCAGCTTGGCCGGATTGGCTGCTTTCTTT.

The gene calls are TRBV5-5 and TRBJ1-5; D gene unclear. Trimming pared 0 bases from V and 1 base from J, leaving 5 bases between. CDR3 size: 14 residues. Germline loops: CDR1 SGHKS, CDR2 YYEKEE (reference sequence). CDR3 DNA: TGTGCCAGCAGCTTGGACGGAAGCAATCAGCCCCAGCATTTT. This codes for CASSLDGSNQPQHF.

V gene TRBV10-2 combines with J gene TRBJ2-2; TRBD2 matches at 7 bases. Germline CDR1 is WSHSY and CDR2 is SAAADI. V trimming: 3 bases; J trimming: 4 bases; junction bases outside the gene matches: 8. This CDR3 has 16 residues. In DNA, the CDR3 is TGCGCCAGCAGTGATAAAGATGCGGGAGTCACCGGGGAGCTGTTTTTT. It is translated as CASSDKDAGVTGELFF.

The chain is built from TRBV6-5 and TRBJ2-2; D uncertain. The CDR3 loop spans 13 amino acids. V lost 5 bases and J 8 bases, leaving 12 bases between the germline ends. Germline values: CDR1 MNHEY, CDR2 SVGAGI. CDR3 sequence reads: CASSQDSYGELFF. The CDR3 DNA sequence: TGTGCCAGCAGTCAAGACTCCTATGGGGAGCTGTTTTTT.

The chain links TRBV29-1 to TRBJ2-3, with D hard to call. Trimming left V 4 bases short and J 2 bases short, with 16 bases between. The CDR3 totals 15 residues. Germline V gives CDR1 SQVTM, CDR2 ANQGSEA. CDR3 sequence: CSVGVDWSLTDTQYF. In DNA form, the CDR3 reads TGCAGCGTTGGGGTAGACTGGAGCCTCACAGATACGCAGTATTTT.

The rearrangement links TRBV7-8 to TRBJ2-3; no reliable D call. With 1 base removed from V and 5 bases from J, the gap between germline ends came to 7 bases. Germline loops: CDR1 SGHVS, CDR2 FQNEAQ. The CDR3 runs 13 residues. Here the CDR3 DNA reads TGTGCCAGCAGCTTAGACGCCGGAGATACGCAGTATTTT. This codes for CASSLDAGDTQYF.

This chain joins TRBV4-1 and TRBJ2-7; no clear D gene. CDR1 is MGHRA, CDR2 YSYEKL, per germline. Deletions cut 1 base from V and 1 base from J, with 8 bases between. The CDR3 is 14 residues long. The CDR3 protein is CASSQVLVSYEQYF. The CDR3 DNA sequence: TGCGCCAGCAGCCAAGTCCTAGTATCCTACGAGCAGTACTTC.

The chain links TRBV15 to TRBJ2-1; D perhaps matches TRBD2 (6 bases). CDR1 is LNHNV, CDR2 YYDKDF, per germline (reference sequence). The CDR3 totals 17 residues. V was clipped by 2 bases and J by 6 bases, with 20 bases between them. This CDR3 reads CATSRRLSGLKGNEQFF. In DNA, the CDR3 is TGTGCCACCAGCAGAAGACTTAGCGGCTTGAAGGGCAATGAGCAGTTCTTC.

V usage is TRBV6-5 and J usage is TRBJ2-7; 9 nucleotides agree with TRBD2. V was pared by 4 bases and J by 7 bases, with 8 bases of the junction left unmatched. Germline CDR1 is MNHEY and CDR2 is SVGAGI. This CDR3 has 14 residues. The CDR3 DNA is TGTGCCAGCAGTTCCAGCGGGAGGCCACGAGAGCAGTACTTC. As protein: CASSSSGRPREQYF.

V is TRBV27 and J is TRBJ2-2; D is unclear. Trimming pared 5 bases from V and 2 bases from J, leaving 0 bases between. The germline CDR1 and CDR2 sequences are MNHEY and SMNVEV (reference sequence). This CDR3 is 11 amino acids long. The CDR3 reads CASSNTGELFF. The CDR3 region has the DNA TGTGCCAGCAGTAACACCGGGGAGCTGTTTTTT.

The CDR3 loop reads CASSDRALSYEQYF. DNA of the CDR3: TGTGCCAGCAGTGACAGGGCTCTCAGCTACGAGCAGTACTTC. The chain links TRBV27 to TRBJ2-7, with 7 nucleotides matching TRBD1. This CDR3 comprises 14 residues. Germline assignment: CDR1 MNHEY and CDR2 SMNVEV (reference sequence). With 5 bases clipped from V and 3 bases from J, the junction kept 7 bases outside the gene matches.

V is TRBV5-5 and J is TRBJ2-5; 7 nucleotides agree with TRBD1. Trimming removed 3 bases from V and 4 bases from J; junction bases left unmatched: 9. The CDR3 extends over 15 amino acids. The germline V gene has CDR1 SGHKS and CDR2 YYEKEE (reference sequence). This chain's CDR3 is CASSSGTVRSETQYF. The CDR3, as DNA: TGTGCCAGCAGCTCAGGGACAGTAAGATCAGAGACCCAGTACTTC.

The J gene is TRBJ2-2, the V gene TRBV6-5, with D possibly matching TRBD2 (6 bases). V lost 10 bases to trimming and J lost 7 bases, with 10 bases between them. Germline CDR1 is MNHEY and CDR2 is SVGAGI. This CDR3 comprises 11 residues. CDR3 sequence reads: CATEEGGELFF. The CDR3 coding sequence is TGTGCCACGGAGGAGGGCGGGGAGCTGTTTTTT.

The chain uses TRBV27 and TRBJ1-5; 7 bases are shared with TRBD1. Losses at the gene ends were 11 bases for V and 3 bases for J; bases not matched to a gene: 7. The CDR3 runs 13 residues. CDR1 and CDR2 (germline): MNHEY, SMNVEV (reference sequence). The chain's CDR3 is CACGQAVNQPQHF. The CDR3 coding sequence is TGTGCCTGTGGACAGGCGGTCAATCAGCCCCAGCATTTT.

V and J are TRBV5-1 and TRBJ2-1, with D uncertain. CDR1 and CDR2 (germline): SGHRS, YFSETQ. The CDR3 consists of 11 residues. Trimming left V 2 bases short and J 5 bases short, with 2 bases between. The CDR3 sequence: CASSFDNEQFF. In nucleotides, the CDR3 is TGCGCCAGCAGCTTCGACAATGAGCAGTTCTTC.

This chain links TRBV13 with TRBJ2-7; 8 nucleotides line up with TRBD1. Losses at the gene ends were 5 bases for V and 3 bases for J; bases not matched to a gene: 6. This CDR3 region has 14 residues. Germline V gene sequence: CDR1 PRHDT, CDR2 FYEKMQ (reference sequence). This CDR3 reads CASSAGQARYEQYF. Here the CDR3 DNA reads TGTGCCAGCAGCGCGGGACAGGCCCGCTACGAGCAGTACTTC.

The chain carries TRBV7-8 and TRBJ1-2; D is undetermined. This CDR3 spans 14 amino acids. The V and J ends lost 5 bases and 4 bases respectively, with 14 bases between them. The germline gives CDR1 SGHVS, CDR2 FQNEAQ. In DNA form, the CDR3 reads TGTGCCAGCAGCCGGACCCGAAAGACCTATGGCTACACCTTC. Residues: CASSRTRKTYGYTF.